This TCR beta chain was identified during a study of shared clonotypes between healthy human individuals. Points from the study as a whole: The sole specimen, blood, was sampled, and tissue repertoires likely differ.

This CDR3 comprises 16 residues. Germline V gives CDR1 LNHNV, CDR2 YYDKDF (reference sequence). The trim removed 1 base at V and 7 bases at J, leaving 8 bases unmatched. Only CD45RO-negative cells positively selected for CCR7 counted as naive CD8 cells, so terminally differentiated effector memory CD45RA+ cells were excluded. Clones were read by immunoSEQ multiplex PCR, and TCRdb kept only the in-frame ones, dropping some. The data contain about 1,800,000 clones, about 95% of them singletons. With respect to this clone: Its target is not known.

Sequencing input: naive CD8+ T cells sorted from blood. The clonotype originates from a young man in good health. The chain links TRBV15 to TRBJ2-1, with 9 bases that match TRBD2. CDR3 sequence (DNA): TGTGCCACCAGCAGAGTTGGGCGGGGGGGCTGGAATGAGCAGTTCTTC. Its protein product is CATSRVGRGGWNEQFF.